Listed below are T cell receptor beta chains from one sample, sequenced in a study of shared clonotypes between healthy human individuals. Sequencing was performed with immunoSEQ multiplex PCR; in TCRdb, only in-frame clones are kept and a portion is missing. Here the sample spans more than 450,000 clones, around 74% being singletons. The sample comprised PBMCs. These receptors came from a woman in her 40s in good health. Some clones in this sample may be carry-over from other donors' samples. Both conserved end residues are part of each CDR3. Fields, in order: CDR3 DNA, CDR3 protein, J gene, V gene, clone size, D gene. A D gene is named only where the DNA matches it firmly. Some rows mark clone size as missing; the rest say once, few, many or name a class of expanded clone.

TGTGCCAGCACCGAACCCCCGGGACAGGGAGACTACGAGCAGTACTTC CASTEPPGQGDYEQYF TRBJ2-7 TRBV28 few TRBD1
TGTGCCAGCAGCGCGGCAGGGGAACGGGAGACCCAGTACTTC CASSAAGERETQYF TRBJ2-5 TRBV11-2 few -
TGTGCCAGCAGCCCTGGGCGGGCGCGACCTAACTACGAGCAGTACTTC CASSPGRARPNYEQYF TRBJ2-7 TRBV13 - -
TGTGCCAGCAGTGACTCGACAGTCGAGAATTCACCCCTCCACTTT CASSDSTVENSPLHF TRBJ1-6 TRBV6-4 - -
TGCGCCAGCAGCCCAGCGGGAGGGTTCGATGAGCAGTTCTTC CASSPAGGFDEQFF TRBJ2-1 TRBV5-1 - TRBD2
TGCGCCAGCAGCCAAGACGGGAGGGCCCCAGAGACCCAGTACTTC CASSQDGRAPETQYF TRBJ2-5 TRBV4-1 - TRBD2
TGCAGCGTTGGTTCGGGAAGGTATGAGCAGTTCTTC CSVGSGRYEQFF TRBJ2-1 TRBV29-1 - -
TGCGCCAGCAGCGTGACAGGGTTTACTGAAGCTTTCTTT CASSVTGFTEAFF TRBJ1-1 TRBV5-1 few TRBD1
TGTGCCAGCAGCTTATGGGGTAATGCGGGAGTGGGGCTGTTCTTC CASSLWGNAGVGLFF TRBJ2-1 TRBV7-9 few TRBD2
TGCGCCAGCAGCTTGCAGGGAGGAGGGGAAAAACTGTTTTTT CASSLQGGGEKLFF TRBJ1-4 TRBV5-1 - -
TGTGCCAGCAGTCCGCGTGGGGGGAACACTGAAGCTTTCTTT CASSPRGGNTEAFF TRBJ1-1 TRBV6-6 - -
TGTGCCAGCAGCCTTGAGGAACAGGGGCGATACACCTTC CASSLEEQGRYTF TRBJ1-2 TRBV7-9 - TRBD1
TGTGCCAGCAGCCGGCGGGAGGGGTTCGCTAACACCGGGGAGCTGTTTTTT CASSRREGFANTGELFF TRBJ2-2 TRBV11-3 many TRBD2
TGTGCCAGCAGTCTAATACAGGTCCGCGAGCAGTACTTC CASSLIQVREQYF TRBJ2-7 TRBV28 - -
TGTGCCAGCAGCTTAGCTCGGACAGGGGCCAATCAGCCCCAGCATTTT CASSLARTGANQPQHF TRBJ1-5 TRBV7-2 once TRBD1
TGTGCCAGCAGCTTCTACTCAGGGGTTAGCATTCCCGGGGAGCTGTTTTTT CASSFYSGVSIPGELFF TRBJ2-2 TRBV11-2 - -
TGTGCCAGCAGCCGGGGACTAGCGAACACCGGGGAGCTGTTTTTT CASSRGLANTGELFF TRBJ2-2 TRBV27 - TRBD2
TGTGCCAGCAGCTCGGAGGCAATTGGCAATGAGCAGTTCTTC CASSSEAIGNEQFF TRBJ2-1 TRBV7-3 - -
TGTGCCAGCAGCTCCATTCCTATAACCATATATTTT CASSSIPITIYF TRBJ1-3 TRBV7-9 - -
TGTGCCAGCAGTGAATTCGGAACCTATGGCTACACCTTC CASSEFGTYGYTF TRBJ1-2 TRBV6-1 - -
TGCGCCAGCAGCTTGGATGGGACAGGGGGAAATACGCAGTATTTT CASSLDGTGGNTQYF TRBJ2-3 TRBV5-1 - TRBD1
TGTGCCAGTAGTTCTAGAAGGGGGCAAATCTCCTACAATGAGCAGTTCTTC CASSSRRGQISYNEQFF TRBJ2-1 TRBV19 - TRBD1
TGTGCCAGCAGCTTCCGGGACAGGGGGCAAACTGAAGCTTTCTTT CASSFRDRGQTEAFF TRBJ1-1 TRBV13 - TRBD1
TGCAGCGTTGAGACAGGGGGCGGGGGTGAGCAGTTCTTC CSVETGGGGEQFF TRBJ2-1 TRBV29-1 - TRBD1
TGTGCCAGCAGCAAAGAGAGAGCAGGGAGCTACAATGAGCAGTTCTTC CASSKERAGSYNEQFF TRBJ2-1 TRBV21-1 many -
TGTGCCAGCAGTTTGGGACAGGGTGGTACTGAAGCTTTCTTT CASSLGQGGTEAFF TRBJ1-1 TRBV28 - TRBD1
TGCAGCGTTGTCCCCCAGGGGGCCTACGAGCAGTACTTC CSVVPQGAYEQYF TRBJ2-7 TRBV29-1 - TRBD1
TGCGCCAGCAGCCAAGAGGGAGCAGGGGGCGGCGAAAAACTGTTTTTT CASSQEGAGGGEKLFF TRBJ1-4 TRBV4-3 - TRBD1
TGTGCCAGCAGCCCCCTAAGACGCAATGAGCAGTTCTTC CASSPLRRNEQFF TRBJ2-1 TRBV7-8 - -
TGTGCCAGCAGCCCTGGGAAGACAGGGGTGCTGTATTTT CASSPGKTGVLYF TRBJ2-3 TRBV7-9 - TRBD1
TGCGCCAGCAGCCAAGTCACGGGTGGAGAGACCCAGTACTTC CASSQVTGGETQYF TRBJ2-5 TRBV4-3 - -
TGTGCCAGCAGCTTAGGAGGGGTCGATGAGACCCAGTACTTC CASSLGGVDETQYF TRBJ2-5 TRBV7-9 - -
TGTGCCAGCAGCCGAGGACTTAACTACAATGAGCAGTTCTTC CASSRGLNYNEQFF TRBJ2-1 TRBV7-9 - -
TGTGCCAGCAGTTTTAGCGCAGATGGGGCCAACGTCCTGACTTTC CASSFSADGANVLTF TRBJ2-6 TRBV28 - -
TGTGCCAGCAGTGACAGGCTCTCTGGGGCCAACGTCCTGACTTTC CASSDRLSGANVLTF TRBJ2-6 TRBV2 - -
TGTGCCAGCTCACCGGTACTAGCCTCGCAAGAGACCCAGTACTTC CASSPVLASQETQYF TRBJ2-5 TRBV18 - -
TGTGCCAGTAGTATTGGGGATTCAGAGACCCAGTACTTC CASSIGDSETQYF TRBJ2-5 TRBV19 few -
TGTGCCAGCAGCTCCACAGGGGGGAACACTGAAGCTTTCTTT CASSSTGGNTEAFF TRBJ1-1 TRBV7-2 once TRBD1
TGTGCCAGCAGCGTACTAGCGGGAGGTTATCATGAGCAGTTCTTC CASSVLAGGYHEQFF TRBJ2-1 TRBV9 - TRBD2
TGTGCCAGCAGTTCAGGGACTAGCGGGAGCTACAATGAGCAGTTCTTC CASSSGTSGSYNEQFF TRBJ2-1 TRBV27 - TRBD2
TGTGCCAGTCGGTCTTGGGGCAAAAACATTCAGTACTTC CASRSWGKNIQYF TRBJ2-4 TRBV5-8 - -
TGTGCCAGCAGCCCGCCGGGAGTCTCTGGAAACACCATATATTTT CASSPPGVSGNTIYF TRBJ1-3 TRBV5-6 - -
TGCAGCGTTGAAGTCCTAACACTGGTGGGCGGGAAAACAAGGGATGAGCAGTTCTTC CSVEVLTLVGGKTRDEQFF TRBJ2-1 TRBV29-1 - -
TGTGCCAGCAGCTTTCAGGGGGGCGGCACAGATACGCAGTATTTT CASSFQGGGTDTQYF TRBJ2-3 TRBV11-2 - -
TGTGCCAGCAGCCAAGTTAGGAATGAGCAGTTCTTC CASSQVRNEQFF TRBJ2-1 TRBV14 - -
TGTGCCAGCAGCTTTGGGACTAGTGAGTACAATGAGCAGTTCTTC CASSFGTSEYNEQFF TRBJ2-1 TRBV7-9 once TRBD2
TGTGCCACCAGCAGGGGGGACAGGAATGAAAAACTGTTTTTT CATSRGDRNEKLFF TRBJ1-4 TRBV15 - TRBD1
TGCGCCAGCAGGCAGGGGGACCGCGAGCAGTACTTC CASRQGDREQYF TRBJ2-7 TRBV10-2 - TRBD1
TGTGCCAGTAGTACCGGACAGGGGCTTGGCTACGAGCAGTACTTC CASSTGQGLGYEQYF TRBJ2-7 TRBV19 - TRBD1